The 6 T cell receptor beta chains below come from one sample, sequenced in a study of T cell repertoires in cytomegalovirus infection. TCRdb analysed the reads with MiXCR anew, one entry per CDR3 protein. The sample consists of some 270,000 distinct CDR3 sequences, around 15% of them appearing once. Sequenced input: CD8+ T cells from PBMCs. The receptors here all came from a human donor in good health (CMV status not recorded). Some clones in this sample may be carry-over from other donors' samples.

The chain carries TRBV7-9 and TRBJ2-7; 9 bases align to TRBD1. V lost 5 bases and J lost 4; bases outside the gene matches: 6. The CDR3 runs 14 residues. Per germline, CDR1 SEHNR and CDR2 FQNEAQ (reference sequence). CDR3 sequence reads: CASSPGTGRYEQYF. DNA of the CDR3: TGTGCCAGCAGCCCTGGGACAGGGCGTTACGAGCAGTACTTC.

This clonotype was seen more than once but under ten times. J is TRBJ2-1 and V is TRBV7-6; 12 bases are shared with TRBD2. Germline V gives CDR1 SGHVS, CDR2 FNYEAQ. V lost 6 bases, J lost 1 base, and 16 bases stayed unmatched. This CDR3 has 20 residues. The CDR3 sequence is CASSRPGLAGGPVSYNEQFF. The CDR3 nucleotides read TGTGCCAGCAGTCGACCGGGACTAGCGGGCGGTCCCGTTTCCTACAATGAGCAGTTCTTC.

This clonotype has more than one count but fewer than ten. The rearrangement uses TRBV7-6 and TRBJ1-4; 7 positions agree with TRBD1. Germline lookup yields CDR1 SGHVS and CDR2 FNYEAQ. V was clipped by 6 bases and J by 4 bases; unmatched bases: 5. CDR3 length: 14 residues. The CDR3: CASRETGINEKLFF. CDR3 DNA sequence: TGTGCCAGCAGGGAGACAGGGATTAATGAAAAACTGTTTTTT.

This clonotype has only a few counts. The rearrangement links TRBV29-1 to TRBJ2-3; 14 bases align to TRBD2. The V gene's germline CDR1 is SQVTM and CDR2 ANQGSEA. The V and J ends lost 5 bases and 3 bases, in that order; junction bases with no gene match: 4. The CDR3 contains 15 residues. The CDR3 DNA sequence: TGCAGCGTTTTGGGACTAGCGGGGGTAACAGATACGCAGTATTTT. Its translation is CSVLGLAGVTDTQYF.

At least ten counts were recorded for this clonotype. This chain joins TRBV7-2 and TRBJ1-1; D not certain. V was clipped by 2 bases and J by 0 bases, with 16 bases between them. Germline lookup yields CDR1 SGHTA and CDR2 FQGNSA. CDR3 length: 17 amino acids. This CDR3 is CASSLRTRGSLNTEAFF. CDR3 sequence (DNA): TGTGCCAGCAGCTTACGTACCAGAGGCAGTCTGAACACTGAAGCTTTCTTT.

The rearrangement links TRBV2 to TRBJ2-7; maybe TRBD2 (5 bases). Germline values: CDR1 SNHLY, CDR2 FYNNEI. The CDR3 has 14 residues. V lost 5 bases and J lost 1, with 12 bases in between. The CDR3 nucleotides read TGTGCCAGCAGTACTCCGGGGAGTTCCTACGAGCAGTACTTC. Translation: CASSTPGSSYEQYF.